This TCR beta chain emerged from a study of liver allograft versus peripheral blood T cells. The wider study: Comparing T cell receptor repertoires in transplanted livers with those in recipients' peripheral blood was part of the design. Study findings and constraints: Repertoires of T cell receptors in liver allografts reportedly differed from peripheral blood repertoires.

Looked up from germline, CDR1 is MNHNY and CDR2 is SVGAGI (reference sequence). This CDR3 region has 13 residues. V was clipped by 4 bases and J by 3 bases, with 10 bases between them. A single record per CDR3 protein comes from TCRdb applying MiXCR to the reads. This table holds about 7,000 distinct CDR3 sequences, 16% found once. This clonotype has ten or more counts. Its target is unknown. This receptor was obtained from a human patient who had a liver transplant. Some T cells may be supplied by the graft donor. The V gene is TRBV6-6, the J gene TRBJ2-7; perhaps TRBD1 as D (5 bases). The CDR3 DNA sequence: TGTGCCAGCAGTTCGACAGACGTCTACGAGCAGTACTTC. Its protein product is CASSSTDVYEQYF.